This TCR beta chain was identified during a study of immune heterogeneity within non-small cell lung tumors. Study-wide results and caveats: Site-unique high-frequency clones occurred alongside identical dominant CDR3 beta clonotypes that recurred across tumor sites within a patient.

The template consisted of bulk tumor genomic DNA, with about 620 ng used per sample. Widely spaced biopsies, several per primary tumor, were obtained at surgery. Samples came from untreated patients having curative surgery for newly diagnosed non-small cell lung cancer. Multiplex PCR relied on 32 V and 13 J primers to amplify TCR beta CDR3. Each CDR3 protein is one row after TCRdb ran MiXCR on the multiplex PCR reads. The sample consists of a few thousand distinct CDR3 sequences, roughly 26% of them appearing once. The CDR3 sequence is 14 residues long. V shed 7 bases, J shed 4 bases, and the junction held 5 bases outside the gene matches. Germline V gene data show CDR1 as KGHSH and CDR2 as LQKENI. This clonotype is medium-sized (0.01 to 0.1%) by share. As yet, its antigen is unknown.

The TCR originated in a man aged 60 to 75 with non-small cell lung cancer. The chain couples TRBV18 to TRBJ2-1; 9 bases map to TRBD1. Sequencing was performed on lung tumor tissue. CDR3: CASFPGQGYNEQFF. The DNA of the CDR3 is TGTGCCAGCTTTCCGGGACAGGGATACAATGAGCAGTTCTTC.